This note documents a single T cell receptor (beta chain) sequence. This entry is derived from a study of human T cells and chemical hapten exposure. About the study: DPC 0.01% went on the upper back by patch test, with reading at 6 days.

TCRdb redid the calling of the RACE reads with MiXCR, one entry per CDR3 protein. Counted here are under 60,000 distinct CDR3 sequences, about 11% occurring once; the ten biggest clones make up under 2%. Germline V gene data show CDR1 as MDHEN and CDR2 as SYDVKM. CDR3 length: 14 amino acids. Germline trimming cut 5 bases from V and 0 bases from J; bases unmatched to any gene: 1. As for time point: patch test 1, 2 weeks after DPC sensitization. The treatment: therapeutic diphenylcyclopropenone sensitization with weekly scalp DPC. It was unfractionated whole blood from which total RNA was extracted. This clonotype was sampled from a woman aged 40 to 50 with alopecia areata. Some clones in this sample may be carry-over from other donors' samples. This chain connects TRBV28 to TRBJ1-5, with TRBD1 matching 7 bases. Sequenced here: whole blood, sampled in connection with sensitization to the hapten diphenylcyclopropenone (DPC). The CDR3 DNA is TGTGCCAGCAGTGAGGGGGCTAGCAATCAGCCCCAGCATTTT. It yields the protein CASSEGASNQPQHF.